This is a list of T cell receptor beta chains from one sample in a study of cytomegalovirus exposure and HLA in healthy donors. TCRdb's table, derived via immunoSEQ multiplex PCR, lists solely in-frame clones and lacks some. The sample holds approximately 210,000 clones. The sample was PBMCs. The receptors stem from a woman in her twenties or thirties in good health and CMV-seropositive. Each CDR3 is given with its conserved first and last residue. The D gene is left open where the match is weak.

>TRBJ1-3|TRBV11-2|NA
CASSLWRGNTIYF
>TRBJ2-7|TRBV27|TRBD1
CASRLTRGPTYEQYF
>TRBJ1-1|TRBV7-2|NA
CASSLAVGRGTEAFF
>TRBJ2-7|TRBV7-2|TRBD1
CASSFITGQGIGQYF
>TRBJ2-5|TRBV2|NA
CASLHGEETQYF
>TRBJ1-2|TRBV5-1|NA
CASSLAGGEGDYGYTF
>TRBJ1-5|TRBV19|NA
CASSIGRDNQPQHF
>TRBJ1-2|TRBV5-5|NA
CASSLENGGALGYTF
>TRBJ1-2|TRBV5-6|TRBD1
CASSRGQGISHGYTF
>TRBJ2-5|TRBV5-6|TRBD2
CASSDELAGEETQYF
>TRBJ1-4|TRBV25-1|TRBD1
CASSGDSFATNEKLFF
>TRBJ1-1|TRBV6-1|NA
CASSPTGNTEAFF
>TRBJ2-1|TRBV5-4|NA
CASSLGGVGYNEQFF
>TRBJ2-3|TRBV18|NA
CASSPARDQTDTQYF
>TRBJ2-1|TRBV5-1|TRBD2
CASSLANLVASGAYNEQFF
>TRBJ2-2|TRBV10-1|TRBD1
CASSYGQGTNYTGELFF
>TRBJ2-7|TRBV5-5|NA
CASRSRDISSYEQYF
>TRBJ1-1|TRBV27|NA
CASSLTGQGWTEAFF
>TRBJ1-1|TRBV5-1|NA
CASSFTGDTEAFF
>TRBJ2-3|TRBV2|TRBD1
CASSRDRGTDTQYF
>TRBJ2-3|TRBV19|NA
CASSIGQGEDTQYF
>TRBJ2-3|TRBV10-2|NA
CATSSGLDTQYF
>TRBJ1-1|TRBV5-1|TRBD1
CASSTRTGWDTEAFF
>TRBJ2-2|TRBV7-9|TRBD1
CASSPAGTGLYGELFF
>TRBJ2-7|TRBV5-1|NA
CASSFNTYYEQYF
>TRBJ1-6|TRBV7-8|NA
CASSWRTWNSPLHF
>TRBJ1-1|TRBV7-2|NA
CASSLGWPGGYTEAFF
>TRBJ2-1|TRBV10-3|TRBD2
CAISESSGRAYNEQFF
>TRBJ1-1|TRBV28|NA
CASSLLTPNTEAFF
>TRBJ2-7|TRBV19|TRBD1
CASSNYGTVSYEQYF
>TRBJ2-3|TRBV5-4|NA
CASSFDFSDTQYF
>TRBJ1-1|TRBV5-1|TRBD1
CASSLAGLSQGGTEAFF
>TRBJ1-2|TRBV7-2|NA
CASSLAKGSYGYTF
>TRBJ2-7|TRBV4-1|TRBD2
CASSQEGTSGYEQYF
>TRBJ2-7|TRBV19|NA
CASSYRGQLYEQYF
>TRBJ2-2|TRBV19|NA
CASNHGDGELFF
>TRBJ1-2|TRBV19|TRBD1
CASSRQPRTGGSYGYTF
>TRBJ1-2|TRBV18|TRBD1
CASSLPGQGFVYTF
>TRBJ2-2|TRBV19|TRBD1
CASQNPPGQGTGELFF
>TRBJ2-3|TRBV4-3|TRBD2
CASSPRSRETDTQYF
>TRBJ2-3|TRBV5-1|NA
CASSSLGTFSTDTQYF
>TRBJ2-1|TRBV5-8|TRBD2
CASSLGAGGWGNEQFF
>TRBJ1-4|TRBV11-2|NA
CASSLVSGGGEKLFF
>TRBJ1-2|TRBV7-9|NA
CASSLDSSYGYTF
>TRBJ2-6|TRBV4-1|NA
CASSPLTGANVLTF
>TRBJ1-4|TRBV6-1|NA
CASSSPVNEKLFF